Below, one T cell receptor (beta chain) is given with its context. This specimen comes from a study of pediatric ulcerative colitis. Method: immunoSEQ multiplex PCR; TCRdb's copy keeps in-frame clones and lacks some. The top ten hold less than 4.5% of the sample, which has roughly 49,000 clones, 78% seen once. The rectum was sampled with one to two pinch biopsies at colonoscopy. The germline gives CDR1 SEHNR, CDR2 FQNEAQ (reference sequence). Trimming took 5 bases from V and 0 from J; bases not matched to a gene: 3. The CDR3 runs to 14 residues. The chain carries TRBV7-9 and TRBJ2-5, with TRBD2 matching over 7 bases. This receptor was obtained from a girl aged 5 to 17 with moderate ulcerative colitis. The sequenced material came from gut tissue. Here the CDR3 reads CASSPSGDQETQYF. DNA for the CDR3: TGTGCCAGCAGCCCCAGCGGGGACCAAGAGACCCAGTACTTC.